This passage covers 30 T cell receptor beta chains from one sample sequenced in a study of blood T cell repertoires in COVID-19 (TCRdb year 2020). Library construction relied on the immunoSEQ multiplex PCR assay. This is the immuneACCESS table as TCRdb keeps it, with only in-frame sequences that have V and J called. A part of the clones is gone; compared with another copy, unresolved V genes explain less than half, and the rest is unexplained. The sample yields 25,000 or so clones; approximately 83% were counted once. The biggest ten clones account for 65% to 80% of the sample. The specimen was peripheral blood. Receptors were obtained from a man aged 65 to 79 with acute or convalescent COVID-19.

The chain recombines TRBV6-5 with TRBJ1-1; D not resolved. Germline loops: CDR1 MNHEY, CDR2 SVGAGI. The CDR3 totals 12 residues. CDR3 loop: CAGGRESTEAFF. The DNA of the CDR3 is TGTGCAGGAGGGAGGGAATCCACTGAAGCTTTCTTT.

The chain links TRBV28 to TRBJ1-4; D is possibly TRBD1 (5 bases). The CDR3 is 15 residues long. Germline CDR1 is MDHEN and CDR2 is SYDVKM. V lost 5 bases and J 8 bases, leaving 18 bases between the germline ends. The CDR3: CASSTAARAREKLFF. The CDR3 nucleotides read TGTGCCAGCAGTACGGCGGCCAGGGCCAGGGAAAAACTGTTTTTT.

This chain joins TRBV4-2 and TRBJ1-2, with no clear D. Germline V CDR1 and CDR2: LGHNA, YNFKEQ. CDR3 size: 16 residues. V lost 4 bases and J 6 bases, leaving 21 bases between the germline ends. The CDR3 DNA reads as TGTGCCAGCAGCCTTAACTTATTAGACACAGTCGATGGCTACACCTTC. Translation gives CASSLNLLDTVDGYTF.

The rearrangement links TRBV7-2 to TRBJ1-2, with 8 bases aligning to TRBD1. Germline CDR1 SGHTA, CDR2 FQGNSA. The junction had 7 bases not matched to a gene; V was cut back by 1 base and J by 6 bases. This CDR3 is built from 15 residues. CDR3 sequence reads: CASSLERTGTNGYTF. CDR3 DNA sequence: TGTGCCAGCAGCTTAGAGCGGACAGGGACAAATGGCTACACCTTC.

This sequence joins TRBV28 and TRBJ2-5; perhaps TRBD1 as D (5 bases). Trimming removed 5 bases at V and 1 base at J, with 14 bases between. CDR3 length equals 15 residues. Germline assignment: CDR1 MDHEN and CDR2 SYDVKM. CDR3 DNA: TGTGCCAGCAGTCCGGCCAGGGATGCCCAAGAGACCCAGTACTTC. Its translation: CASSPARDAQETQYF. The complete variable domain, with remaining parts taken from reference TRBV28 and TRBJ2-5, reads DVKVTQSSRYLVKRTGEKVFLECVQDMDHENMFWYRQDPGLGLRLIYFSYDVKMKEKGDIPEGYSVSREKKERFSLILESASTNQTSMYLCASSPARDAQETQYFGPGTRLLVL.

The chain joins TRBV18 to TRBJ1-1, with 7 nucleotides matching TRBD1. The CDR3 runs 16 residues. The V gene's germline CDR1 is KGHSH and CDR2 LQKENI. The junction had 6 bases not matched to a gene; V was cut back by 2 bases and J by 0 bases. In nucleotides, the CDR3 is TGTGCCAGCTCACCAGCCCGACAGGGCGTGAACACTGAAGCTTTCTTT. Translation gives CASSPARQGVNTEAFF.

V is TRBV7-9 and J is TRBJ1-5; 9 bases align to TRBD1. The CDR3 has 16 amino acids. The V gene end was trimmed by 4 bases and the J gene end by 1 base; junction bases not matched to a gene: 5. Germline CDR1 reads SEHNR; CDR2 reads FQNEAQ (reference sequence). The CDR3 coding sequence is TGTGCCAGCAGCTCCACAGGGGGCATGAGCAATCAGCCCCAGCATTTT. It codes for CASSSTGGMSNQPQHF. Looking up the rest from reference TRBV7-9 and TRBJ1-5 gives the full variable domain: DTGVSQNPRHKITKRGQNVTFRCDPISEHNRLYWYRQTLGQGPEFLTYFQNEAQLEKSRLLSDRFSAERPKGSFSTLEIQRTEQGDSAMYLCASSSTGGMSNQPQHFGDGTRLSIL.

CDR3 region: CAARSHYGYTF. CDR3 nucleotides: TGCGCCGCCAGGTCGCACTATGGCTACACCTTC. The V call is TRBV23-1, the J call TRBJ1-2, with D uncertain. TRBV23-1 is known as an ORF, though its function is uncertain. The V end was cut by 11 bases, the J end by 3 bases, with 10 bases between. CDR3 size: 11 residues.

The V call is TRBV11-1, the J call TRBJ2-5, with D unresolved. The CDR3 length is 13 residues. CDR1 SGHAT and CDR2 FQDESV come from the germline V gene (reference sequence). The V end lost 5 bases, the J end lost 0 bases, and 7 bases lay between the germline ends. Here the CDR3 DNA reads TGTGCCAGCAGCCCCGACAACCAAGAGACCCAGTACTTC. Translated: CASSPDNQETQYF.

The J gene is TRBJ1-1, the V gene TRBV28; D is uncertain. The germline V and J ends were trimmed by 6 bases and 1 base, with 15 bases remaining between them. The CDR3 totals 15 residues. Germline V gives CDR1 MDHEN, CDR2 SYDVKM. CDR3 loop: CASSLLPAGNTEAFF. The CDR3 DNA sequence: TGTGCCAGCAGCTTACTACCCGCGGGGAACACTGAAGCTTTCTTT.

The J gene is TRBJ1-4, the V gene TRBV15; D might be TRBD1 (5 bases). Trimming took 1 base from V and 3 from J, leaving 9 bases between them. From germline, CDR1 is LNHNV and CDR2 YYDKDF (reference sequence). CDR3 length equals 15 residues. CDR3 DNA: TGTGCCACCAGCAGAGTTGACAGCTCTAATGAAAAACTGTTTTTT. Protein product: CATSRVDSSNEKLFF.

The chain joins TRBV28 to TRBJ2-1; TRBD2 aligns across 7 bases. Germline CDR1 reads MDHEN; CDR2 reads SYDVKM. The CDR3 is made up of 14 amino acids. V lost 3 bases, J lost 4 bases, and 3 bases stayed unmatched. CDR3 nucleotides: TGTGCCAGCAGTTTTGCGGGAGTGTACAATGAGCAGTTCTTC. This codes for CASSFAGVYNEQFF.

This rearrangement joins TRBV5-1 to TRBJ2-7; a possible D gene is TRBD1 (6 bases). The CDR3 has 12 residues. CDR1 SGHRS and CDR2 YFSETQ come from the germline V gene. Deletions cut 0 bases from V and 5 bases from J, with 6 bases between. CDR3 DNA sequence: TGCGCCAGCAGCTTGGGGACAGACGAGCAGTACTTC. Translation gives CASSLGTDEQYF.

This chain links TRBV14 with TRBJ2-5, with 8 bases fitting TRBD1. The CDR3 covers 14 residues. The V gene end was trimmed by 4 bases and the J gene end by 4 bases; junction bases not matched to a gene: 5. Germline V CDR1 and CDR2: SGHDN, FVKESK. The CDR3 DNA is TGTGCCAGCAGCCGGGTCACAGGGGGAGAGACCCAGTACTTC. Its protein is CASSRVTGGETQYF.

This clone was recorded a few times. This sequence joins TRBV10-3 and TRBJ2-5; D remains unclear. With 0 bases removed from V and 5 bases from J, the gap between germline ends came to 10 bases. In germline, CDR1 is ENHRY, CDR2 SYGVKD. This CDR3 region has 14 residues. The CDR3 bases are TGTGCCATCAGTGAGTCATCTGTCAGGGAGACCCAGTACTTC. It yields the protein CAISESSVRETQYF.

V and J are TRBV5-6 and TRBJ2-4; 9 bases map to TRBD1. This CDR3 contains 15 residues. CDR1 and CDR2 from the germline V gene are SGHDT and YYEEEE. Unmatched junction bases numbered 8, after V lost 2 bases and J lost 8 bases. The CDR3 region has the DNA TGTGCCAGCAGCTTAGGGACAGGGCCGAGTGACATTCAGTACTTC. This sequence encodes CASSLGTGPSDIQYF.

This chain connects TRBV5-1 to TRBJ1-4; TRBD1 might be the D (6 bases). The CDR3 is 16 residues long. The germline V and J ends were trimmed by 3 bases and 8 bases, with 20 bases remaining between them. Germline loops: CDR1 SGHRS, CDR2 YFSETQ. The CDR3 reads CASSSASSGVEEKLFF. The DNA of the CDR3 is TGCGCCAGCAGCTCAGCATCGTCAGGGGTGGAAGAAAAACTGTTTTTT. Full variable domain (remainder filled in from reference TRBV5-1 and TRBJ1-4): KAGVTQTPRYLIKTRGQQVTLSCSPISGHRSVSWYQQTPGQGLQFLFEYFSETQRNKGNFPGRFSGRQFSNSRSEMNVSTLELGDSALYLCASSSASSGVEEKLFFGSGTQLSVL.

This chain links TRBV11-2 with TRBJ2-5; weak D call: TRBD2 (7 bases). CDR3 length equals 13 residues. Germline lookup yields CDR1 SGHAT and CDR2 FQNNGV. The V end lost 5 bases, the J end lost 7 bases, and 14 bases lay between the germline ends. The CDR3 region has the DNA TGTGCCAGCAGCAAAACAGGGAGGGGGACCCAGTACTTC. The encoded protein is CASSKTGRGTQYF.

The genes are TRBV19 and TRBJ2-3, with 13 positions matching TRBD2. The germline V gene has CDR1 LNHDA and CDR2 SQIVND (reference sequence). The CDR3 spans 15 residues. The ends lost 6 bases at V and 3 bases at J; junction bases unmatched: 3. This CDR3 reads CASSATSGGTDTQYF. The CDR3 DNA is TGTGCCAGTAGCGCGACTAGCGGGGGGACAGATACGCAGTATTTT.

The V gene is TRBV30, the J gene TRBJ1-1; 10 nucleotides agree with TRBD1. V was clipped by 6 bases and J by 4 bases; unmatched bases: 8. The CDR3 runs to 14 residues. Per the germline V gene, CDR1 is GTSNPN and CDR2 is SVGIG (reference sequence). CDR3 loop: CACLRGQGTTEAFF. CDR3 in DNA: TGTGCCTGTTTGAGGGGACAGGGGACCACTGAAGCTTTCTTT.

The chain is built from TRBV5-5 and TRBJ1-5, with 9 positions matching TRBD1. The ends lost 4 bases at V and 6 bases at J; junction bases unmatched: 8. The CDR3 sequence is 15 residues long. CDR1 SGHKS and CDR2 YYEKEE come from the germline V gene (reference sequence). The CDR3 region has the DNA TGTGCCAGCAGCATCCGGGGGACAGGGATTCAGCCCCAGCATTTT. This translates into CASSIRGTGIQPQHF.

CDR3 sequence reads: CASSRLLVGGYTF. CDR3 DNA: TGTGCCAGCAGTCGCCTCCTAGTTGGTGGCTACACCTTC. The chain carries TRBV28 and TRBJ1-2; D remains ambiguous. CDR3 length: 13 amino acids. Deletions cut 5 bases from V and 7 bases from J, with 14 bases between. Germline CDR1 is MDHEN and CDR2 is SYDVKM.

CDR3 DNA: TGCGCCAGCAGCTTGGAGGGACATCCGAACACTGAAGCTTTCTTT. Its translation is CASSLEGHPNTEAFF. The chain uses TRBV5-1 and TRBJ1-1, with D perhaps matching TRBD1 (6 bases). Germline V gene data show CDR1 as SGHRS and CDR2 as YFSETQ. Between the trimmed V and J ends, which lost 0 bases and 1 base, there was a span of 10 bases. This CDR3 is built from 15 residues.

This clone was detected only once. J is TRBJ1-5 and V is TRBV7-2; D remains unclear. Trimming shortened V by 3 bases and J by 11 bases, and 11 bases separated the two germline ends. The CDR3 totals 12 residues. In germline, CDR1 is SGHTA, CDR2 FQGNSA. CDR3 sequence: CASSLDFGSQHF. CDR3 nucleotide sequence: TGTGCCAGCAGCTTGGACTTCGGGTCCCAGCATTTT. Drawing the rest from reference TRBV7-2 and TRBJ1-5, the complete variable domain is GAGVSQSPSNKVTEKGKDVELRCDPISGHTALYWYRQSLGQGLEFLIYFQGNSAPDKSGLPSDRFSAERTGGSVSTLTIQRTQQEDSAVYLCASSLDFGSQHFGDGTRLSIL.

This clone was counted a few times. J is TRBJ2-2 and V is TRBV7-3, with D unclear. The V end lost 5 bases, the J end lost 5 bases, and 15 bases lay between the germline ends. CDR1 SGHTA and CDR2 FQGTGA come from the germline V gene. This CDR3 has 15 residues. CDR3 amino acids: CASSPSGLRTGELFF. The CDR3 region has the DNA TGTGCCAGCAGCCCCTCGGGTTTGAGGACCGGGGAGCTGTTTTTT.

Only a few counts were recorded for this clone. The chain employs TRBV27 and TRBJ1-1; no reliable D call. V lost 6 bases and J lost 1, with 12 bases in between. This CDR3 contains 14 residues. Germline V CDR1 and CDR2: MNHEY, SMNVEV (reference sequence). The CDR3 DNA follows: TGTGCCAGCAGACCTAGGAGTGGGAACACTGAAGCTTTCTTT. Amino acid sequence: CASRPRSGNTEAFF.

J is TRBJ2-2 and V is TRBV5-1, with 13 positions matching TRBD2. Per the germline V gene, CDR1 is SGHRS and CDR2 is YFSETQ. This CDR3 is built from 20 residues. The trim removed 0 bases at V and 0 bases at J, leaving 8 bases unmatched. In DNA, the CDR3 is TGCGCCAGCAGCTTGGCTTATGGACTAGCGGGGGACACGAACACCGGGGAGCTGTTTTTT. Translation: CASSLAYGLAGDTNTGELFF. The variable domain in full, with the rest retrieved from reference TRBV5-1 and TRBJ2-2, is KAGVTQTPRYLIKTRGQQVTLSCSPISGHRSVSWYQQTPGQGLQFLFEYFSETQRNKGNFPGRFSGRQFSNSRSEMNVSTLELGDSALYLCASSLAYGLAGDTNTGELFFGEGSRLTVL.

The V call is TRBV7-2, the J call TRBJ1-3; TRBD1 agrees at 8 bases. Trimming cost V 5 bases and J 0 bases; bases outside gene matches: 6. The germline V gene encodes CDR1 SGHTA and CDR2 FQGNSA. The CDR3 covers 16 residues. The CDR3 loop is CASSLDRGRSGNTIYF. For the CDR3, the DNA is TGTGCCAGCAGCCTCGACAGGGGTCGCTCTGGAAACACCATATATTTT.

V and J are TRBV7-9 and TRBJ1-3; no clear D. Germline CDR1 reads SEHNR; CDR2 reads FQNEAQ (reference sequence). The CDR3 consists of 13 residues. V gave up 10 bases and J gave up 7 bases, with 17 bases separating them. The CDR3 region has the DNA TGTGCCATCCCCCCGGAGACGGGTAACACCATATATTTT. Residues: CAIPPETGNTIYF.

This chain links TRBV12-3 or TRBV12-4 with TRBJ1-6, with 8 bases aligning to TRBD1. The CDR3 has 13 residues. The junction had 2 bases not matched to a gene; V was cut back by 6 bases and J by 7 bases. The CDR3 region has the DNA TGTGCCAGCAGCGGACAGGGAAATTCACCCCTCCACTTT. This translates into CASSGQGNSPLHF.